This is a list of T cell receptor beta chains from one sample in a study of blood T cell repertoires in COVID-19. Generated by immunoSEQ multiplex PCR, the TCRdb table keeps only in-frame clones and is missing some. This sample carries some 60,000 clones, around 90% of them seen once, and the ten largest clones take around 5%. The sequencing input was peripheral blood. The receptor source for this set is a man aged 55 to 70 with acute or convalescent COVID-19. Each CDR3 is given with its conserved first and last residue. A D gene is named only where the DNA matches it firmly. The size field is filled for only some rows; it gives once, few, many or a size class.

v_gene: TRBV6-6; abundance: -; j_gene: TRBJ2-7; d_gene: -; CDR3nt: TGTGCCAGCAGTTTCCCCGCGGACAGCGTTTACTTC; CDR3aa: CASSFPADSVYF
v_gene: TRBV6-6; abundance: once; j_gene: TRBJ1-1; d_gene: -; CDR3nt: TGTGCCAGCAGTTTCCAGGTAACCTACACTGAAGCTTTCTTT; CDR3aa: CASSFQVTYTEAFF
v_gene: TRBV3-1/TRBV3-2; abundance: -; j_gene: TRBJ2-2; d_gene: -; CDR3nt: TGTGCCAGCAGCCAGAAGAGTATCGGGGAGCTGTTTTTT; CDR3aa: CASSQKSIGELFF
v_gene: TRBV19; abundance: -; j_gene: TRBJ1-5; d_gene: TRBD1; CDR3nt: TGTGCCAGTAGTACCCTCGACAGGGCTATCGATAGCAATCAGCCCCAGCATTTT; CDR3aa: CASSTLDRAIDSNQPQHF
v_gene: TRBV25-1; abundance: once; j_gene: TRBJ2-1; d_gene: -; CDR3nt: TGTGCCAGCAGTGACCCCTCAGTGAATGAGCAGTTCTTC; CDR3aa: CASSDPSVNEQFF
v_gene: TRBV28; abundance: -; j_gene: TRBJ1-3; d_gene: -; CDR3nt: TGTGCCAGCGGAGGGAACATCGGCAGGGATGGAAACACCATATATTTT; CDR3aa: CASGGNIGRDGNTIYF
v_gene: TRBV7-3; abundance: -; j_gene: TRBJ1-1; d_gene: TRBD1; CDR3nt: TGTGCCAGCAGCGAACAGGGGGCTGGCACTGAAGCTTTCTTT; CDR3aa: CASSEQGAGTEAFF
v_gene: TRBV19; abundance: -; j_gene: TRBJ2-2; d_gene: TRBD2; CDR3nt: TGTGCCAGTAGTTCCAGGACTAGTGGCTTCTCCGGGGAGCTGTTTTTT; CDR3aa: CASSSRTSGFSGELFF
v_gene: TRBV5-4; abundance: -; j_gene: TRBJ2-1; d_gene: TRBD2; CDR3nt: TGTGCCAGCAGCGGGACTAGCGGAGGTTACAATGAGCAGTTCTTC; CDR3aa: CASSGTSGGYNEQFF
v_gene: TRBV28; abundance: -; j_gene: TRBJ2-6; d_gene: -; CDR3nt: TGTGCCAGCAGTCCCCCCGGACAGGGGGCCAACGTCCTGACTTTC; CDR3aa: CASSPPGQGANVLTF
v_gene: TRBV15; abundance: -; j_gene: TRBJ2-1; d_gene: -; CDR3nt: TGTGCCACCAGCAGCGCCAGGGGAAATGAGCAGTTCTTC; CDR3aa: CATSSARGNEQFF
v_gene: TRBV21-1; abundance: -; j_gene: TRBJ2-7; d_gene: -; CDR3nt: TGTGCCAGCAGCAAGGGCCCCCCGCGGACAGGCCTCTACGAGCAGTACTTC; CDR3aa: CASSKGPPRTGLYEQYF
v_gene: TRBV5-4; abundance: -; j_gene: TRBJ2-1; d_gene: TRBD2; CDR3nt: TGTGCCAGCAGCCGAAAGCGGGAGGGGTACAATGAGCAGTTCTTC; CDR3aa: CASSRKREGYNEQFF
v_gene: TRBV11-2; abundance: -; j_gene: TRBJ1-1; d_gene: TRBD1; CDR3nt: TGTGCCAGCAGCCCACTTAGGGGGCTGAACACTGAAGCTTTCTTT; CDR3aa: CASSPLRGLNTEAFF
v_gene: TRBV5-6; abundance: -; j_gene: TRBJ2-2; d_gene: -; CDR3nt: TGTGCCAGCAGCTTGGTGGCCGCCGGGGAGCTGTTTTTT; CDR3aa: CASSLVAAGELFF
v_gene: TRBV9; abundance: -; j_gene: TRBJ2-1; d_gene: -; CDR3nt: TGTGCCAGCAGCGTGAGGGACCGCGGGGCATACAATGAGCAGTTCTTC; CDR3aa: CASSVRDRGAYNEQFF
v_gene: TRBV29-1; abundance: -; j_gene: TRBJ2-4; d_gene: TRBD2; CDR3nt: TGCAGCGTTCAAAGCGGGGGGGGAACCAAAAACATTCAGTACTTC; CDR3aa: CSVQSGGGTKNIQYF
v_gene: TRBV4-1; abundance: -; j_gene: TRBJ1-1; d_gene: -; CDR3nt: TGCGCCAGCAGCCAAGAGACAGGTGGCGGGAACACTGAAGCTTTCTTT; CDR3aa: CASSQETGGGNTEAFF
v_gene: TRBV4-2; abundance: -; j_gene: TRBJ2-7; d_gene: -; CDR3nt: TGTGCCAGCAGCCAAGATCCGAGTAGAAGATACGAGCAGTACTTC; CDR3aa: CASSQDPSRRYEQYF
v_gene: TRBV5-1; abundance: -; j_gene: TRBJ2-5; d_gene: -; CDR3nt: TGCGCCAGCAGCTTGTCCCTAGTGGGTGGAGAGACCCAGTACTTC; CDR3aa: CASSLSLVGGETQYF
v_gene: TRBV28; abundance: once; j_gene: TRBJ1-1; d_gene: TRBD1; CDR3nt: TGTGCCAGCAGTTTGTCGACAGGGCGAACTGAAGCTTTCTTT; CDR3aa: CASSLSTGRTEAFF
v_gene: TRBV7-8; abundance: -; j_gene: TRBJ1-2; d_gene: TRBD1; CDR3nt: TGTGCCAGCAGCTTAGTACAGGGGGCTCTGGGTACCTATGGCTACACCTTC; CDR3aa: CASSLVQGALGTYGYTF
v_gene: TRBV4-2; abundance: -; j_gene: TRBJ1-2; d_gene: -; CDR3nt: TGTGCCAGCAGCCAAAGGGACATTCTGCTGCACTTC; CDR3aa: CASSQRDILLHF
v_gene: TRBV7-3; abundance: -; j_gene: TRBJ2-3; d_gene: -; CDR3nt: TGTGCCAGCAGCCTCAACAGTTACACAGATACGCAGTATTTT; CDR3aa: CASSLNSYTDTQYF
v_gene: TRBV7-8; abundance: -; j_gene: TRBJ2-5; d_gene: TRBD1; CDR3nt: TGTGCCAGCAGCGACCCCGGCGCAGGGGGCGGTTATGGAGAGACCCAGTACTTC; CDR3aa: CASSDPGAGGGYGETQYF
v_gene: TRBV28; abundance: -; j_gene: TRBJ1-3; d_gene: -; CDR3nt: TGTGCCAGCAGTCGGGACTCGGATGGAAACACCATATATTTT; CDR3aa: CASSRDSDGNTIYF
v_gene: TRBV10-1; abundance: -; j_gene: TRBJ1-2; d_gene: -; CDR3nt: TGCGCCAGCACCTACCGGGATACATATGGCTACACCTTC; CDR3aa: CASTYRDTYGYTF
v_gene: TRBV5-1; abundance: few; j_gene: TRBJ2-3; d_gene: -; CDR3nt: TGCGCCAGCAGCTTGGGGGGACAAGACACAGATACGCAGTATTTT; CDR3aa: CASSLGGQDTDTQYF
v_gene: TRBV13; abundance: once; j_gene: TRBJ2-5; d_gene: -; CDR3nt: TGTGCCAGCAGCTTAGTGTATGGTGGCAGGGTTTCGAAGACCCAGTACTTC; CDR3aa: CASSLVYGGRVSKTQYF
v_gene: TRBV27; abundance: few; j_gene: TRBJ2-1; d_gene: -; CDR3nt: TGTGCCAGCAGTGACGCGGCTCCTCTGGATGAGCAGTTCTTC; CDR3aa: CASSDAAPLDEQFF
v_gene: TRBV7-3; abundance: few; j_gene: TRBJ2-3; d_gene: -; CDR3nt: TGTGCCAGCAGCTGGCGGAGCACAGATACGCAGTATTTT; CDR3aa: CASSWRSTDTQYF
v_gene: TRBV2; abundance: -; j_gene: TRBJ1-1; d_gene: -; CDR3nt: TGTGCCAGCAGTGGAGAGGGAGGGACTGAAGCTTTCTTT; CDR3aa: CASSGEGGTEAFF
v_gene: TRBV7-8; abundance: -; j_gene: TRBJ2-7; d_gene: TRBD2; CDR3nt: TGTGCCAGCAGCTTAGGACTAGCGGGAGCCGAGCAGTACTTC; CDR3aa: CASSLGLAGAEQYF
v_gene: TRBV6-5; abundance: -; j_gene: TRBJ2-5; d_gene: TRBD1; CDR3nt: TGTGCCAGCAGTACCGGACAGGTTCAAGAGACCCAGTACTTC; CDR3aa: CASSTGQVQETQYF
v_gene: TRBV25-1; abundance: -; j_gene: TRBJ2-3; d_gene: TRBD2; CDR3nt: TGTGCCAGCAGTTCGACTAGCGGGAGCCAGTCGGATACGCAGTATTTT; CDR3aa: CASSSTSGSQSDTQYF
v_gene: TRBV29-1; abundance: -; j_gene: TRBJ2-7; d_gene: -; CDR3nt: TGCAGCGTTGAACAGGGGGGTACCTACGAGCAGTACTTC; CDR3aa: CSVEQGGTYEQYF
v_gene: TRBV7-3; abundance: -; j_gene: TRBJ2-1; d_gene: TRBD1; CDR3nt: TGTGCCAGCAGCTGGGGACAGGGGCGGGCTGATGAGCAGTTCTTC; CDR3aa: CASSWGQGRADEQFF
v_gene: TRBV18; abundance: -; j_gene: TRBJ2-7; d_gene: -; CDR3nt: TGTGCCAGCTCCAGGAACCCAGGATCCTACGAGCAGTACTTC; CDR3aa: CASSRNPGSYEQYF
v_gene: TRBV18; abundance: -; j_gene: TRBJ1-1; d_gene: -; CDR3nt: TGTGCCAGCTCCATCCTGGGAGTAGGGGGGAACACTGAAGCTTTCTTT; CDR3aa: CASSILGVGGNTEAFF
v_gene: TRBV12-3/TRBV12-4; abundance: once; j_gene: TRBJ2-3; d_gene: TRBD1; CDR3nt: TGTGCCAGCAGTTTCAGGGGGACAGATACGCAGTATTTT; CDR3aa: CASSFRGTDTQYF